The T cell receptor (beta chain) described here comes from a study of Graves' ophthalmopathy and Graves' hyperthyroidism. Study results and caveats: Most thyroid clonotypes expanded beyond 0.001 frequency were also found in blood. At 65% to 71% sensitivity and approximately 72% specificity, the model predicted progression of the ophthalmopathy.

J was trimmed by 0 bases and V by 5 bases; bases with no gene match: 10. From germline, CDR1 is SGHAT and CDR2 FQNNGV. The CDR3 contains 17 residues. RNA transcripts were the template, and TCR beta CDR3 regions were amplified from them. HTBI primers were employed in first-round RT-PCR, then a second-round multiplex PCR followed. Via MiXCR, TCRdb re-called the multiplex PCR reads, giving one row per CDR3 protein. This table has 350,000 to 450,000 distinct CDR3 sequences, around 17% appearing once. Patients were diagnosed from clinical symptoms, serum thyroxine, TRAb, thyroid ultrasound and orbital computed tomography. This clonotype was observed many times. Its antigen is unknown.

The sample taken for sequencing was peripheral blood. The gene calls are TRBV11-2 and TRBJ1-3; TRBD1 agrees at 7 bases. The TCR comes from a woman between 18 and 29 years old with Graves' ophthalmopathy. The CDR3 DNA follows: TGTGCCAGCAGCCCACCGACAGGGACTACCTCTGGAAACACCATATATTTT. Translation: CASSPPTGTTSGNTIYF.